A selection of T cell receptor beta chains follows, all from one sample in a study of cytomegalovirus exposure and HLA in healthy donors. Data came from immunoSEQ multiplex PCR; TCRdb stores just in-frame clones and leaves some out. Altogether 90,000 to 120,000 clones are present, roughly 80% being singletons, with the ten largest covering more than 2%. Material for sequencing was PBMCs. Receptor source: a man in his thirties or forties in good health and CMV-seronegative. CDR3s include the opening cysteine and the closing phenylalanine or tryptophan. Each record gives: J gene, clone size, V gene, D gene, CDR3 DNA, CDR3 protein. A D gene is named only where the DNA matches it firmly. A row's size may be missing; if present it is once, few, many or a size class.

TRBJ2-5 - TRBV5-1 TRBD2 TGCGCCAGCAGGACCGCGGGGGGCCCCCAAGAGACCCAGTACTTC CASRTAGGPQETQYF
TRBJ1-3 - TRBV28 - TGTGCCAGCAGAGGGGCGAGCTCTGGAAACACCATATATTTT CASRGASSGNTIYF
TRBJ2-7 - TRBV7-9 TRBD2 TGTGCCGGCATCAGGACTAGCGGGTACTACGAGCAGTACTTC CAGIRTSGYYEQYF
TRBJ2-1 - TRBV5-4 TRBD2 TGTGCCAGCAGCCGGACTAGCGGGAACTTAAATGAGCAGTTCTTC CASSRTSGNLNEQFF
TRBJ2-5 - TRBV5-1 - TGCGCCAGCAGCTACGTGACCGCGGGAGAGACCCAGTACTTC CASSYVTAGETQYF
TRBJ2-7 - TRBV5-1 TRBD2 TGCGCCAGCAGCCCCGGGACTAGCGATTCCTACGAGCAGTACTTC CASSPGTSDSYEQYF
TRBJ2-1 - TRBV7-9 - TGTGCCAGCATTAAGGGGTCAAGGGACAATGAGCAGTTCTTC CASIKGSRDNEQFF
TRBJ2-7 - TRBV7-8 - TGTGCCAGCAGCTTCCTTTTGGTGGGGTCGGGGGAGCAGTACTTC CASSFLLVGSGEQYF
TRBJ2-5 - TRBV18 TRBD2 TGTGCCAGCTCACTGGGACTAGCGCAAGAGACCCAGTACTTC CASSLGLAQETQYF
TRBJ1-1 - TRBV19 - TGTGCCAGTAGTATTACAGGGAACACTGAAGCTTTCTTT CASSITGNTEAFF
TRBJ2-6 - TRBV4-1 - TGCGCCAGCAGCCAAGGGAGCCCTAGAGGGGCCAACGTCCTGACTTTC CASSQGSPRGANVLTF
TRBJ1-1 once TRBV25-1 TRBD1 TGTGCCAGCACTAAGGGGCAGGGGGCTGCAATGAACACTGAAGCTTTCTTT CASTKGQGAAMNTEAFF
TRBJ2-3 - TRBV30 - TGTGCCTGGACCCCGGGGAGCACAGATACGCAGTATTTT CAWTPGSTDTQYF
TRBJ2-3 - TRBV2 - TGTGCCCGAGGACTTCGCACAGATACGCAGTATTTT CARGLRTDTQYF